Sequencing of this T cell receptor (beta chain) was carried out in a study of cytomegalovirus exposure and HLA in healthy donors. PCR used 60 Vbeta primers and 13 Jbeta primers. Authors' methods: Later analysis identified some 80 million unique TCR beta chains, roughly 11 million shared. Profiling relied on immunoSEQ multiplex PCR, and the TCRdb table lists in-frame clones only, not all of them. V, J and clone size derive from that table, while D and trimming were established from the DNA sequence. Found here are around 65,000 clones, over 50% of them singletons; the top ten hold approximately 3%. On this clone itself: Its antigen is currently unknown.

V was cut by 4 bases and J by 5 bases, with 15 bases left in between. The CDR3 covers 15 residues. Germline V gene lookup returns CDR1 SGHDN and CDR2 FVKESK. Study findings and constraints: Three chains tied to CMV proved CMV antigen-specific in vitro.

This rearrangement joins TRBV14 to TRBJ2-1, with D tentatively TRBD1 (5 bases). The specimen was PBMCs. This sequence was found in a man between 25 and 39 years old in good health and CMV-seronegative. DNA for the CDR3: TGTGCCAGCAGCCCTGGGGCGAGGAGAAACAATGAGCAGTTCTTC. Amino acid sequence: CASSPGARRNNEQFF. The full variable domain, its missing parts supplied by reference TRBV14 and TRBJ2-1, is EAGVTQFPSHSVIEKGQTVTLRCDPISGHDNLYWYRRVMGKEIKFLLHFVKESKQDESGMPNNRFLAERTGGTYSTLKVQPAELEDSGVYFCASSPGARRNNEQFFGPGTRLTVL.